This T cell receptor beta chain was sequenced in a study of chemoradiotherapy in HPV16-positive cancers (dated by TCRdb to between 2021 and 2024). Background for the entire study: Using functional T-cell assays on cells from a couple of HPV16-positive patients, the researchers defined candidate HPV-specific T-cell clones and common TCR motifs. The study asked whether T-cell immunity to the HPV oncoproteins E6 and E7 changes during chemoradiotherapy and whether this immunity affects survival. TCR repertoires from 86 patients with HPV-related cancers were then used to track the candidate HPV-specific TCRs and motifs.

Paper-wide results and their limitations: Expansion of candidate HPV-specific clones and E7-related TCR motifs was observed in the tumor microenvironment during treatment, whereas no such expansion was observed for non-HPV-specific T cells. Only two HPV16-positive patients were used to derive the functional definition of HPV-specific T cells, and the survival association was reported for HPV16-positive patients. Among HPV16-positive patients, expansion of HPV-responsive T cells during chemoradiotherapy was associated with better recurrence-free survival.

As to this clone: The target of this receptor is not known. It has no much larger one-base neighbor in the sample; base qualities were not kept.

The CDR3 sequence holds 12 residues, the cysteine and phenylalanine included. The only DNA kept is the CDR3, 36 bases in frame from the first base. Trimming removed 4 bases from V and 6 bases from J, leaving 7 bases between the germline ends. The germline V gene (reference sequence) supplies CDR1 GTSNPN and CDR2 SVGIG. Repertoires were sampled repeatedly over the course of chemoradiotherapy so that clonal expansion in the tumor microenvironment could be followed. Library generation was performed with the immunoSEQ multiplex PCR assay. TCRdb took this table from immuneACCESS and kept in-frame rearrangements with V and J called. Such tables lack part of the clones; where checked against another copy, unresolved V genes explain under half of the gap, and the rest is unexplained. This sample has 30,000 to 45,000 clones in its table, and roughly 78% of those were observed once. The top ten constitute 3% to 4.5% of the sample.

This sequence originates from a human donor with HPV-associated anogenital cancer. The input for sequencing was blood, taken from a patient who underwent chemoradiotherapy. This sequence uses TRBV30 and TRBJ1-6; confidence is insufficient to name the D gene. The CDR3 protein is CAWTVPNSPLHF. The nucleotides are TGTGCCTGGACCGTCCCTAATTCACCCCTCCACTTT.